The T cell receptor (beta chain) described here comes from a study of radiotherapy plus CTLA-4 blockade in lung cancer. The CDR3 covers 14 residues. Germline CDR1 is MRHNA and CDR2 is SNTAGT. Between the trimmed V and J ends, which lost 1 base and 5 bases, there was a span of 8 bases. Repertoires were generated with immunoSEQ multiplex PCR, while TCRdb's copy carries only in-frame clones and drops some. Of some 77,000 clones in the sample, approximately 83% were seen once. This clone was recorded only once. This clonotype was obtained from a human donor with non-small cell lung cancer who had a partial response to radiotherapy plus ipilimumab. The gene calls are TRBV6-4 and TRBJ2-2; weak D call: TRBD1 (6 bases). Sequenced here: peripheral blood, sampled from a patient treated with radiotherapy plus ipilimumab. CDR3 loop: CASSDYTGTGELFF. The CDR3 nucleotides are TGTGCCAGCAGTGACTATACAGGGACCGGGGAGCTGTTTTTT.